The T cell receptor beta chain described here comes from a study of shared clonotypes between healthy human individuals. Study at large: Per-donor plates numbered three CD4 naive, three CD4 memory, two CD8 naive and one CD8 memory.

In its sample, this clone was seen many times. The antigen remains unidentified. This same CDR3 is encoded by further DNA sequences in the sample. The material for each subset, its genomic DNA, was split evenly across several immunoSEQ plates. The method was immunoSEQ multiplex PCR; TCRdb's version includes in-frame clones alone and lacks a portion of them. The table has about 670,000 clones, around 72% seen once; the top ten hold around 1.8%. Study-wide points: A generally larger estimated richness was seen in naive subsets than in memory subsets. Sampling was confined to blood; repertoires within tissues likely differ.

This receptor was identified in a woman aged 25 to 39 in good health. Sequenced sample: memory CD4+ T cells sorted from blood. This sample's subset: CD45RA-negative fraction.

CDR3 DNA sequence: TGCGCCAGCAGCTTGGAGGACGGAAACACCATATATTTT. Protein: CASSLEDGNTIYF. The rearrangement joins TRBV5-1 to TRBJ1-3; no firm D call. V was cut by 0 bases and J by 4 bases, with 5 bases left in between. This CDR3 is built from 13 residues. Germline V gives CDR1 SGHRS, CDR2 YFSETQ. Supplemented by reference TRBV5-1 and TRBJ1-3, the full variable domain reads KAGVTQTPRYLIKTRGQQVTLSCSPISGHRSVSWYQQTPGQGLQFLFEYFSETQRNKGNFPGRFSGRQFSNSRSEMNVSTLELGDSALYLCASSLEDGNTIYFGEGSWLTVV.